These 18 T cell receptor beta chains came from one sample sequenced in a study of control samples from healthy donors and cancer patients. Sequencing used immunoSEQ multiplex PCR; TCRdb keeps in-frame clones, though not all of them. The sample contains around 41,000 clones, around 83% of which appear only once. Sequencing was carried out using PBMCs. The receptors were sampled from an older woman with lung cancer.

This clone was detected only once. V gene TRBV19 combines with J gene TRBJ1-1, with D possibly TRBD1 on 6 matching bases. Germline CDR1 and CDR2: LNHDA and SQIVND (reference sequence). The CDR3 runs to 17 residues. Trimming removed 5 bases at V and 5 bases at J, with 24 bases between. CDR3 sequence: CASSLREFGQGLTEAFF. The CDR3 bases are TGTGCCAGTAGTCTCAGGGAATTTGGGCAGGGGTTGACTGAAGCTTTCTTT.

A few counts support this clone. CDR3 DNA sequence: TGTGCCAGCTATTCACAGGGGCTTTTGGGCTACACCTTC. Translating gives CASYSQGLLGYTF. The chain is built from TRBV5-4 and TRBJ1-2, with 7 bases fitting TRBD1. The CDR3 consists of 13 residues. V shed 7 bases and J 8 bases; nucleotides not matched to a gene: 11. The germline V gene has CDR1 SGHNT and CDR2 YYREEE (reference sequence).

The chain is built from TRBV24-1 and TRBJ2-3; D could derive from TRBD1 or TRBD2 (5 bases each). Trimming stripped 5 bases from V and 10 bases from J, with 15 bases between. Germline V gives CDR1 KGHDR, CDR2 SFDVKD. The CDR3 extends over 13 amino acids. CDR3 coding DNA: TGTGCCACCAGTGGGAAGGGGACGCAGTCGCAGTATTTT. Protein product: CATSGKGTQSQYF.

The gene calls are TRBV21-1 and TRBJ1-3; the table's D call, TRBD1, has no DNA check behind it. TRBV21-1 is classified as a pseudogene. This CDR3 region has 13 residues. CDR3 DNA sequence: TGTGCCAGCAGCAAAAAACAGGGAAACACCATATATTTT. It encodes CASSKKQGNTIYF.

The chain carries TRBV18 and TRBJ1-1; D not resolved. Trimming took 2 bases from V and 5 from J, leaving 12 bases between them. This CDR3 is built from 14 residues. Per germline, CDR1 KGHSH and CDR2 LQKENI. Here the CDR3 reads CASSPAGGNTEAFF. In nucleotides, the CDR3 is TGTGCCAGCTCACCAGCCGGCGGGAATACTGAAGCTTTCTTT.

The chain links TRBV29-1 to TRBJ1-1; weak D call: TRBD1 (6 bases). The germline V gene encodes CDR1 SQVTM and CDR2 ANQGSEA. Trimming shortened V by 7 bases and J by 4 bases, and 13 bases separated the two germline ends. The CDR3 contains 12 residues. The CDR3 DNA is TGCAGCGCTGCTGGACAGACCACTGAAGCTTTCTTT. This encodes CSAAGQTTEAFF.

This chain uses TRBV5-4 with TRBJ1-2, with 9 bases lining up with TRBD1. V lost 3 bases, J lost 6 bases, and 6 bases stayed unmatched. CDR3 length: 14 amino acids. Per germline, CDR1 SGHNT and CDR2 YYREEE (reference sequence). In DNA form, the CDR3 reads TGTGCCAGCAGCTCCGGACAGGGGAGGCATGGCTACACCTTC. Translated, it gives CASSSGQGRHGYTF. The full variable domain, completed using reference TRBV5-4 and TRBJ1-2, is ETGVTQSPTHLIKTRGQQVTLRCSSQSGHNTVSWYQQALGQGPQFIFQYYREEENGRGNFPPRFSGLQFPNYSSELNVNALELDDSALYLCASSSGQGRHGYTFGSGTRLTVV.

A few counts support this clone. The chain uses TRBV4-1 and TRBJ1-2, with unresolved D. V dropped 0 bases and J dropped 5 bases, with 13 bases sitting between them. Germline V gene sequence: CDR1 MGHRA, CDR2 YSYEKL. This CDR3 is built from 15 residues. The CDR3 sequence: CASSQDNPQRYGYTF. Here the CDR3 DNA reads TGCGCCAGCAGCCAAGACAACCCCCAAAGATATGGCTACACCTTC.

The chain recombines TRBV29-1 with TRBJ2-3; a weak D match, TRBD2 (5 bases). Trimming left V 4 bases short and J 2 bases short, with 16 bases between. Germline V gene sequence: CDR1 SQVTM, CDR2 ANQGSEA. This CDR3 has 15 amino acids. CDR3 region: CSVVEFGDITDTQYF. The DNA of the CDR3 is TGCAGCGTTGTAGAGTTCGGGGATATCACAGATACGCAGTATTTT.

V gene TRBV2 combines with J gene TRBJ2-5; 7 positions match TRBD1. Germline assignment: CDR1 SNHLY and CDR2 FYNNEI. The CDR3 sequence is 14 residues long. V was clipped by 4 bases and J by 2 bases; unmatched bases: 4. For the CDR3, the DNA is TGTGCCAGCAGTGGTGGACAGGTTCAAGAGACCCAGTACTTC. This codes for CASSGGQVQETQYF.

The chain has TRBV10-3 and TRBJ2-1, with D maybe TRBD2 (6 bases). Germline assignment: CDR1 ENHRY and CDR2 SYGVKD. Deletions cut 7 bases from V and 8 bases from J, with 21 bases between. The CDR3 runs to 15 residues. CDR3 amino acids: CAITSGTPKIDEQFF. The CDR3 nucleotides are TGTGCCATCACCTCGGGGACTCCAAAGATCGATGAGCAGTTCTTC.

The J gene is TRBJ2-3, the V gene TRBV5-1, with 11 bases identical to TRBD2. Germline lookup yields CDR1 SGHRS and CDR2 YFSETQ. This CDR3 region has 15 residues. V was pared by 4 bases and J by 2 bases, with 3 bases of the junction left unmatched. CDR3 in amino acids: CASSVTSGITDTQYF. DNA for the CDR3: TGCGCCAGCAGCGTGACTAGCGGGATCACAGATACGCAGTATTTT. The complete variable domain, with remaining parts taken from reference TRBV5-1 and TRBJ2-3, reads KAGVTQTPRYLIKTRGQQVTLSCSPISGHRSVSWYQQTPGQGLQFLFEYFSETQRNKGNFPGRFSGRQFSNSRSEMNVSTLELGDSALYLCASSVTSGITDTQYFGPGTRLTVL.

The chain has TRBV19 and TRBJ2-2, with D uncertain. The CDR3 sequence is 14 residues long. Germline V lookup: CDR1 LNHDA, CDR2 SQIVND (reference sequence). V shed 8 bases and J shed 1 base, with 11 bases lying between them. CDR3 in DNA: TGTGCCAGTCCGACGCCAGGGAACACCGGGGAGCTGTTTTTT. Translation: CASPTPGNTGELFF.

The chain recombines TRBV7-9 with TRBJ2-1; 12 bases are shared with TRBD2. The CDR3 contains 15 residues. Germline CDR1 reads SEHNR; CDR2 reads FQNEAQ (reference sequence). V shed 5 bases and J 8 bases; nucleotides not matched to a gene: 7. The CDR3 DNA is TGTGCCAGCAGCCCGACTAGCGGGGGAAGCGATGAGCAGTTCTTC. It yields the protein CASSPTSGGSDEQFF.

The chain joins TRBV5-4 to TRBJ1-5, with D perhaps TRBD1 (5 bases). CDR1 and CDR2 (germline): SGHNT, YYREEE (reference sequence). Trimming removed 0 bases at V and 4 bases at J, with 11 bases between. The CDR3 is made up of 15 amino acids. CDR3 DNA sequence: TGTGCCAGCAGCTTGGGCGGGACGACGAATCAGCCCCAGCATTTT. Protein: CASSLGGTTNQPQHF.

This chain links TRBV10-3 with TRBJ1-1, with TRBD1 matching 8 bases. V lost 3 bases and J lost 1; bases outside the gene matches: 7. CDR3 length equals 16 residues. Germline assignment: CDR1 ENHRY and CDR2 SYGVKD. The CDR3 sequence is CAISDPTGGKNTEAFF. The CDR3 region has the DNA TGTGCCATCAGTGACCCAACAGGGGGAAAGAACACTGAAGCTTTCTTT.

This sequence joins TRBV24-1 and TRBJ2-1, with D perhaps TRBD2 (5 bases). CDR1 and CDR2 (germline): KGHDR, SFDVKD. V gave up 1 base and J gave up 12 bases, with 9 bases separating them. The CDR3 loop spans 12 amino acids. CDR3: CATSDFGDGQFF. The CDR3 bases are TGTGCCACCAGTGATTTCGGGGATGGGCAGTTCTTC.

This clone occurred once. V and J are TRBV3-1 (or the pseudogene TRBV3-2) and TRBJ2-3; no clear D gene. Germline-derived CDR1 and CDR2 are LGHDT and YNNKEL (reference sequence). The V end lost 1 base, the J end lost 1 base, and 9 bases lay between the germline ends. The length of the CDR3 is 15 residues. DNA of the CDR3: TGTGCCAGCAGCCAAGCCGTCGACGGCACAGATACGCAGTATTTT. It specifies CASSQAVDGTDTQYF.